A selection of T cell receptor beta chains follows, all from one sample in a study of vaccination effects on CD4 cells after COVID-19. These receptors' antigens are unknown. Only in-frame clones appear in the TCRdb table, and some are missing; sequencing was by immunoSEQ multiplex PCR. Of 20,000 to 25,000 clones in the sample, 65% to 85% are singletons; the top ten hold approximately 9.1%. This specimen consisted of CD4+ T cells from PBMCs cultured with HCoV-NL63 spike peptides, obtained before COVID-19 vaccination. These receptor sequences come from a human donor who received a COVID-19 vaccine. The CDR3 runs from the conserved cysteine through the conserved F or W. D genes are given only for firm matches. Clone size is stated in some rows and not others, as once, few, many or a class when expanded.

d_gene	v_gene	abundance	j_gene	CDR3aa	CDR3nt
TRBD1	TRBV6-5	once	TRBJ1-2	CASRALTGVGYTF	TGTGCCAGCAGAGCATTAACAGGGGTTGGCTACACCTTC
NA	TRBV14	NA	TRBJ2-7	CASSPSDWDWARISHEQYF	TGTGCCAGCAGCCCCTCAGATTGGGATTGGGCCCGGATTAGCCACGAGCAGTACTTC
NA	TRBV7-8	NA	TRBJ1-1	CASSPTGNTEAFF	TGTGCCAGCAGCCCGACAGGGAACACTGAAGCTTTCTTT
NA	TRBV24-1	NA	TRBJ2-5	CATSDPGGGPETQYF	TGTGCCACCAGTGATCCGGGCGGAGGGCCAGAGACCCAGTACTTC
NA	TRBV21-1	NA	TRBJ1-1	CASSLSTIRTEAFF	TGTGCCAGCAGTCTAAGCACAATTCGCACTGAAGCTTTCTTT
NA	TRBV10-3	NA	TRBJ1-5	CAISEYLDTDSNQPQHF	TGTGCCATCAGTGAATACTTGGACACCGATAGCAATCAGCCCCAGCATTTT
NA	TRBV3-1/TRBV3-2	NA	TRBJ2-2	CASSPGTGTGELFF	TGTGCCAGCAGCCCCGGGACTGGGACCGGGGAGCTGTTTTTT
TRBD2	TRBV7-8	NA	TRBJ2-3	CASSPRDYTDTQYF	TGTGCCAGCAGCCCCCGGGACTACACAGATACGCAGTATTTT
NA	TRBV5-4	NA	TRBJ2-2	CASSPPSGGVNTGELFF	TGTGCCAGCAGCCCCCCTTCTGGGGGAGTTAACACCGGGGAGCTGTTTTTT
NA	TRBV4-1	NA	TRBJ2-7	CASSQDLGGYEQYF	TGCGCCAGCAGCCAAGATCTGGGGGGCTACGAGCAGTACTTC
TRBD1	TRBV5-5	NA	TRBJ2-2	CASSRGTGWDTGELFF	TGTGCCAGCAGCCGAGGGACAGGGTGGGACACCGGGGAGCTGTTTTTT
NA	TRBV6-5	few	TRBJ1-3	CASSYSILPSGNTIYF	TGTGCCAGCAGTTACTCGATCCTCCCATCTGGAAACACCATATATTTT
TRBD2	TRBV7-2	NA	TRBJ2-5	CATMSSGGPRPQYF	TGTGCCACCATGAGTAGCGGGGGCCCCAGGCCCCAGTACTTC
TRBD2	TRBV4-1	few	TRBJ2-7	CASSQGGLAGEAYEQYF	TGCGCCAGCAGCCAAGGGGGACTAGCGGGAGAGGCCTACGAGCAGTACTTC
TRBD1	TRBV5-8	few	TRBJ1-5	CASSSPWTGSNQPQHF	TGTGCCAGCAGCTCACCATGGACAGGTAGCAATCAGCCCCAGCATTTT
TRBD1	TRBV12-5	NA	TRBJ1-1	CASGVGQGASEAFF	TGTGCTAGTGGGGTGGGACAGGGGGCTTCTGAAGCTTTCTTT
TRBD1	TRBV4-1	NA	TRBJ1-1	CASSQDPTGTANTEAFF	TGCGCCAGCAGCCAAGATCCAACCGGGACAGCAAACACTGAAGCTTTCTTT
NA	TRBV24-1	NA	TRBJ2-3	CATSAPGGTDTQYF	TGTGCCACCAGTGCACCCGGGGGCACAGATACGCAGTATTTT
TRBD2	TRBV4-1	NA	TRBJ2-5	CASSLAGGIQETQYF	TGCGCCAGCAGCTTAGCGGGGGGCATACAAGAGACCCAGTACTTC
NA	TRBV29-1	NA	TRBJ1-1	CSVVSSLNTEAFF	TGCAGCGTTGTTTCCAGCTTGAACACTGAAGCTTTCTTT
NA	TRBV6-5	NA	TRBJ2-7	CASRDLSYEQYF	TGTGCCAGCAGGGACCTCTCCTACGAGCAGTACTTC
NA	TRBV5-4	NA	TRBJ2-5	CASSLAQHQETQYF	TGTGCCAGCAGCTTGGCACAGCACCAAGAGACCCAGTACTTC
NA	TRBV6-5	NA	TRBJ2-7	CASSRQGGSYEQYF	TGTGCCAGCAGCCGACAGGGAGGGTCCTACGAGCAGTACTTC
TRBD2	TRBV2	NA	TRBJ2-3	CASSQSGGTQYF	TGTGCCAGCAGTCAGAGCGGGGGGACGCAGTATTTT
NA	TRBV4-2	NA	TRBJ2-2	CASSQGPSAGELFF	TGTGCCAGCAGCCAGGGACCGAGCGCCGGGGAGCTGTTTTTT
TRBD1	TRBV5-8	NA	TRBJ2-1	CASSLKQGARSYNEQFF	TGTGCCAGCAGCCTGAAACAGGGGGCGCGTTCCTACAATGAGCAGTTCTTC
NA	TRBV14	few	TRBJ2-7	CASSRTVGEQYF	TGTGCCAGCAGCCGGACGGTGGGGGAGCAGTACTTC
TRBD2	TRBV27	once	TRBJ2-2	CASSFTLADNTGELFF	TGTGCCAGCAGTTTCACCCTAGCGGACAACACCGGGGAGCTGTTTTTT
NA	TRBV6-1	NA	TRBJ2-2	CASSEALDTGELFF	TGTGCCAGCAGTGAAGCGCTAGACACCGGGGAGCTGTTTTTT
NA	TRBV10-1	NA	TRBJ2-6	CASSAAGANVLTF	TGCGCCAGCAGCGCAGCTGGGGCCAACGTCCTGACTTTC
NA	TRBV19	NA	TRBJ2-7	CASSIGTGEQYF	TGTGCCAGTAGTATTGGGACGGGCGAGCAGTACTTC
NA	TRBV18	once	TRBJ2-5	CASSPVSGQETQYF	TGTGCCAGCTCACCCGTTTCTGGGCAAGAGACCCAGTACTTC
TRBD1	TRBV11-2	NA	TRBJ1-4	CASSLGRGHEKLFF	TGTGCCAGCAGCTTAGGCAGGGGGCATGAAAAACTGTTTTTT
NA	TRBV27	NA	TRBJ1-1	CASSVSLRGTEAFF	TGTGCCAGCAGTGTCAGCCTGAGGGGCACTGAAGCTTTCTTT
TRBD2	TRBV6-2/TRBV6-3	NA	TRBJ2-1	CASSYTRRAGPSYNEQFF	TGTGCCAGCAGTTACACCCGTAGAGCGGGGCCCTCCTACAATGAGCAGTTCTTC
NA	TRBV24-1	NA	TRBJ2-2	CATSDQGRTANTGELFF	TGTGCCACCAGTGATCAAGGACGGACAGCGAACACCGGGGAGCTGTTTTTT
NA	TRBV29-1	NA	TRBJ1-1	CSVLSGLNTEAFF	TGCAGCGTTCTTTCGGGGCTGAACACTGAAGCTTTCTTT
NA	TRBV5-1	NA	TRBJ2-2	CASSFFGSGTGELFF	TGCGCCAGCAGCTTCTTCGGCTCCGGGACCGGGGAGCTGTTTTTT
TRBD1	TRBV6-5	NA	TRBJ2-2	CASRKGGLTGELFF	TGTGCCAGCAGGAAAGGGGGCTTGACCGGGGAGCTGTTTTTT
TRBD2	TRBV5-4	NA	TRBJ2-7	CASSLWGGAYEQYF	TGTGCCAGCAGCTTGTGGGGGGGAGCCTACGAGCAGTACTTC
NA	TRBV10-1	NA	TRBJ1-3	CASRRGISGNTIYF	TGCGCCAGCAGGCGGGGGATCTCTGGAAACACCATATATTTT
NA	TRBV6-1	NA	TRBJ1-2	CASSEPGVYGYTF	TGTGCCAGCAGTGAGCCAGGGGTCTATGGCTACACCTTC
NA	TRBV7-2	NA	TRBJ1-1	CASSPEWSNTEAFF	TGTGCCAGCAGCCCCGAATGGAGCAACACTGAAGCTTTCTTT
NA	TRBV5-1	NA	TRBJ2-2	CASSPASRGTGELFF	TGCGCCAGCAGCCCGGCGAGTCGCGGCACCGGGGAGCTGTTTTTT
TRBD1	TRBV6-1	once	TRBJ1-6	CASSEAMGQGDSPLHF	TGTGCCAGCAGTGAAGCGATGGGTCAGGGGGATTCACCCCTCCACTTT
NA	TRBV2	NA	TRBJ2-7	CASSLQFGYEQYF	TGTGCCAGCAGCTTACAGTTTGGCTACGAGCAGTACTTC
TRBD2	TRBV5-1	NA	TRBJ2-7	CASSSSGTSGGAPEQYF	TGCGCCAGCAGCTCCTCCGGGACTAGCGGGGGGGCCCCCGAGCAGTACTTC
NA	TRBV5-8	NA	TRBJ2-3	CASSFNPRVSTDTQYF	TGTGCCAGCAGCTTCAACCCCCGGGTGAGCACAGATACGCAGTATTTT